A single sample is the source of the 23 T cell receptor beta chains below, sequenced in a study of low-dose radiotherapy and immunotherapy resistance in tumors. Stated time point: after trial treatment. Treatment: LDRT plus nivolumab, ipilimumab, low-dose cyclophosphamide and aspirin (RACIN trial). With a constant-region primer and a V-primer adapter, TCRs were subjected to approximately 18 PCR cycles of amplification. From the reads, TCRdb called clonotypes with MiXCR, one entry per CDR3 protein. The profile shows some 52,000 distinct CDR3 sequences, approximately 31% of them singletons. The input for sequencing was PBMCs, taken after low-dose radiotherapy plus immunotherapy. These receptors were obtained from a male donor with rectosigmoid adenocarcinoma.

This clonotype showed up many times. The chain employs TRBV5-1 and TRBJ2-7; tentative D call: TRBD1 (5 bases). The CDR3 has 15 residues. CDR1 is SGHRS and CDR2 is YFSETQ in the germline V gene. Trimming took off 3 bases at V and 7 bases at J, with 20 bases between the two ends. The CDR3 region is CASSYTDRAPSEQYF. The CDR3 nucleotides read TGCGCCAGCAGCTACACAGACAGAGCTCCGTCGGAGCAGTACTTC. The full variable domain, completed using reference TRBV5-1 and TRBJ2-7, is KAGVTQTPRYLIKTRGQQVTLSCSPISGHRSVSWYQQTPGQGLQFLFEYFSETQRNKGNFPGRFSGRQFSNSRSEMNVSTLELGDSALYLCASSYTDRAPSEQYFGPGTRLTVT.

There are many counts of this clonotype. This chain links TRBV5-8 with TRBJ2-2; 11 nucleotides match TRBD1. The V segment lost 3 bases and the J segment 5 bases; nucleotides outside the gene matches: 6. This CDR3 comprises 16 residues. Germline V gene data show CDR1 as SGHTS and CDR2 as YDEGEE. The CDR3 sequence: CASSSWTGGGTGELFF. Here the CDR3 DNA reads TGTGCCAGCAGCTCTTGGACAGGGGGCGGGACCGGGGAGCTGTTTTTT.

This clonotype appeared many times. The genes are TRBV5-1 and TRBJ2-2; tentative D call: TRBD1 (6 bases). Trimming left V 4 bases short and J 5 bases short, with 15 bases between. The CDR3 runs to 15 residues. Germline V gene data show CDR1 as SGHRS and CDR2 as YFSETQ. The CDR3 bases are TGCGCCAGCAGCCCTCAGGACAGACTGACCGGGGAGCTGTTTTTT. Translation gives CASSPQDRLTGELFF.

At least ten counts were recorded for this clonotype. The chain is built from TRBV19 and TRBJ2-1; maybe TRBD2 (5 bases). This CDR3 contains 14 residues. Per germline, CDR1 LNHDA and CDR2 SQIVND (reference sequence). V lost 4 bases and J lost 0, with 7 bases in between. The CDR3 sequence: CASSKEVSYNEQFF. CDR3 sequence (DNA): TGTGCCAGTAGTAAGGAGGTCTCCTACAATGAGCAGTTCTTC. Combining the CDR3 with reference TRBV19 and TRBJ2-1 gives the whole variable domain DGGITQSPKYLFRKEGQNVTLSCEQNLNHDAMYWYRQDPGQGLRLIYYSQIVNDFQKGDIAEGYSVSREKKESFPLTVTSAQKNPTAFYLCASSKEVSYNEQFFGPGTRLTVL.

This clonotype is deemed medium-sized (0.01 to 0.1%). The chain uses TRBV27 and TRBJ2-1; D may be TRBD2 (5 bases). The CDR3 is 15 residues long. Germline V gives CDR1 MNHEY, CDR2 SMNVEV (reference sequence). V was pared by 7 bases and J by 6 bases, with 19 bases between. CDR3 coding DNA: TGTGCCAGCACCCCTTTGGGCGGAGCGGTCAATGAGCAGTTCTTC. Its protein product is CASTPLGGAVNEQFF.

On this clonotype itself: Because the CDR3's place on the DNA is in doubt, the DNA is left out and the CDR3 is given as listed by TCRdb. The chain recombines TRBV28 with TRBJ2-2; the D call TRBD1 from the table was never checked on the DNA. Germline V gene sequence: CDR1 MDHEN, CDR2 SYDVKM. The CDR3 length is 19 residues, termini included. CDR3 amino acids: CASSLPGQVFTGELFFFFF.

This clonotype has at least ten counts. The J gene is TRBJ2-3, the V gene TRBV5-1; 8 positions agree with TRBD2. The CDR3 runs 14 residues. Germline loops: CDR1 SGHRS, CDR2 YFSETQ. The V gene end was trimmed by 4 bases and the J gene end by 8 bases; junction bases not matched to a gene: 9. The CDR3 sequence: CASSPTGGEGTQYF. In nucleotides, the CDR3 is TGCGCCAGCAGCCCGACGGGGGGGGAAGGTACGCAGTATTTT.

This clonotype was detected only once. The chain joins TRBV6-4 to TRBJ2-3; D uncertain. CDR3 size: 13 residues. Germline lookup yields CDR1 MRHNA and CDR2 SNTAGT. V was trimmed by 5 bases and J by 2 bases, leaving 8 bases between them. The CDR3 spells CASSNIPTDTQYF. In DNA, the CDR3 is TGTGCCAGCAGTAACATTCCCACAGATACGCAGTATTTT.

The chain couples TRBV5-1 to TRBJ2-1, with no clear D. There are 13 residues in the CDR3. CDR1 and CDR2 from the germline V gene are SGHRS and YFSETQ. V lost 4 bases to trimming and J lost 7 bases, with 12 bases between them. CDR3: CASSGFLGNEQFF. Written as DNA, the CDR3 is TGCGCCAGCAGCGGATTTTTAGGAAATGAGCAGTTCTTC.

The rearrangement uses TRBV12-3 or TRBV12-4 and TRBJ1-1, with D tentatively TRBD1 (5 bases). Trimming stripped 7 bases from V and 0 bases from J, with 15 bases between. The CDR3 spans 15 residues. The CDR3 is CASTPGRFVNTEAFF. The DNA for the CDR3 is TGTGCCAGCACCCCAGGGCGGTTCGTGAACACTGAAGCTTTCTTT.

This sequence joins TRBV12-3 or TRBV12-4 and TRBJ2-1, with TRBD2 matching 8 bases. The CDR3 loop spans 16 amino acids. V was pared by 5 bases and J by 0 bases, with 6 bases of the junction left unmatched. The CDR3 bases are TGTGCCAGCAGTCATATAGCGGGGAGCTCCTACAATGAGCAGTTCTTC. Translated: CASSHIAGSSYNEQFF.

The CDR3 DNA is TGTGCCAGCTCGAAGAGCAATCAGCCCCAGCATTTT. Protein sequence: CASSKSNQPQHF. The chain carries TRBV6-2 or TRBV6-3 and TRBJ1-5; D is ambiguous. CDR1 is MNHEY, CDR2 SVGEGT, per germline. CDR3 length: 12 residues. V lost 8 bases and J lost 1, with 6 bases in between.

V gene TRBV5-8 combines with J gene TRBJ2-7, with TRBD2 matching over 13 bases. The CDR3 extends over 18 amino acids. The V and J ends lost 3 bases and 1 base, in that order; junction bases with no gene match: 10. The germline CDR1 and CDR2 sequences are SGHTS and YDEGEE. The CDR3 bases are TGTGCCAGCAGCTCTGGACTAGCGGGAGACTCTTGGTCCTACGAGCAGTACTTC. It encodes CASSSGLAGDSWSYEQYF.

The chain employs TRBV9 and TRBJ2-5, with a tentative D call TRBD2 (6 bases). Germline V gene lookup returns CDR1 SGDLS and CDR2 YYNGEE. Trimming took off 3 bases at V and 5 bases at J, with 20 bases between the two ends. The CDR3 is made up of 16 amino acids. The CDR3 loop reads CASSAAGGVPGETQYF. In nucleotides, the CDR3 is TGTGCCAGCAGCGCCGCCGGGGGAGTACCGGGGGAGACCCAGTACTTC.

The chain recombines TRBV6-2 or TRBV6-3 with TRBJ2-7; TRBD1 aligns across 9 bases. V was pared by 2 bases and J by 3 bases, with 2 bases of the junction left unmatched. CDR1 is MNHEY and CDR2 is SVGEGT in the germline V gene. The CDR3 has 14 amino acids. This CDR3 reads CASSYKTGGYEQYF. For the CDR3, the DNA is TGTGCCAGCAGTTACAAGACAGGGGGCTACGAGCAGTACTTC.

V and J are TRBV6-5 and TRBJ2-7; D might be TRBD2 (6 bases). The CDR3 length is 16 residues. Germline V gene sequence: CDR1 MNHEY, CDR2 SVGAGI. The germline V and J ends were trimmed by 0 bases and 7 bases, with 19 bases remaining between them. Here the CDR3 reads CASSYSRDSSLGEQYF. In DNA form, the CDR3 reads TGTGCCAGCAGTTACTCTCGGGACTCATCCCTGGGGGAGCAGTACTTC.

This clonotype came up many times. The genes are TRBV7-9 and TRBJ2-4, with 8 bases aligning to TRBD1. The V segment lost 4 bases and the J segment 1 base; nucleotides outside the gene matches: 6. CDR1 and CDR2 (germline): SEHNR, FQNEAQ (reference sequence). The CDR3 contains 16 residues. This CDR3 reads CASSSTGALAKNIQYF. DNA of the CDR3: TGTGCCAGCAGCTCGACAGGGGCATTGGCCAAAAACATTCAGTACTTC.

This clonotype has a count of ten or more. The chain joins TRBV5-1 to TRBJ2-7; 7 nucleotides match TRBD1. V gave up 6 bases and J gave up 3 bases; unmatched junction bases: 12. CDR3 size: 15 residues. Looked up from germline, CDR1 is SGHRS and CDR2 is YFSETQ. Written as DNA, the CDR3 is TGCGCCAGCACTTCTTACGGGACAGATGGCTACGAGCAGTACTTC. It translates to CASTSYGTDGYEQYF. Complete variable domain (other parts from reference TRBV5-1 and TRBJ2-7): KAGVTQTPRYLIKTRGQQVTLSCSPISGHRSVSWYQQTPGQGLQFLFEYFSETQRNKGNFPGRFSGRQFSNSRSEMNVSTLELGDSALYLCASTSYGTDGYEQYFGPGTRLTVT.

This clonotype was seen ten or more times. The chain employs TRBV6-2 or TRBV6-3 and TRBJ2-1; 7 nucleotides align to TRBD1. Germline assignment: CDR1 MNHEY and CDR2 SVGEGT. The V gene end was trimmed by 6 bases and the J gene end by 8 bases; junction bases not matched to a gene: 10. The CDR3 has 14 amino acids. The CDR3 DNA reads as TGTGCCAGCAGCCAAGGGGGCTCCCTAGATGAGCAGTTCTTC. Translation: CASSQGGSLDEQFF.

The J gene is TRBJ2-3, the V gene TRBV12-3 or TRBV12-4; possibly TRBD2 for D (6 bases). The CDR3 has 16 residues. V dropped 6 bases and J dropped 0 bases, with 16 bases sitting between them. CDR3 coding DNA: TGTGCCAGCAGCTTCGAGGGCGGGGCTAGCACAGATACGCAGTATTTT. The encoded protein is CASSFEGGASTDTQYF.

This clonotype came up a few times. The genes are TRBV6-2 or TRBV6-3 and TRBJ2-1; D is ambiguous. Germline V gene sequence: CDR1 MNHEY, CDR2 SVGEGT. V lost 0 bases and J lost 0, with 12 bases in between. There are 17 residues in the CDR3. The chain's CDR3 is CASSYSRLPTSYNEQFF. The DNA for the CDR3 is TGTGCCAGCAGTTACTCGAGACTGCCAACCTCCTACAATGAGCAGTTCTTC.

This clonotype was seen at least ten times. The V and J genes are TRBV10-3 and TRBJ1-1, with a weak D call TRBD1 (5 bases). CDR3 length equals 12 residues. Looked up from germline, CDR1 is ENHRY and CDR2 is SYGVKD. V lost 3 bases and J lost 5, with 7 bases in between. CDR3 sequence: CAISEGVTEAFF. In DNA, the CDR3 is TGTGCCATCAGTGAAGGGGTAACTGAAGCTTTCTTT.

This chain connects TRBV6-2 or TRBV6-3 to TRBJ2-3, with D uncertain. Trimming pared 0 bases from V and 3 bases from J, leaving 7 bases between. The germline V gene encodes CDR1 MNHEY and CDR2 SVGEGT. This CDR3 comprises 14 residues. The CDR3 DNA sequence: TGTGCCAGCAGTTACTCGACCAGGACAGATACGCAGTATTTT. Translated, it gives CASSYSTRTDTQYF.